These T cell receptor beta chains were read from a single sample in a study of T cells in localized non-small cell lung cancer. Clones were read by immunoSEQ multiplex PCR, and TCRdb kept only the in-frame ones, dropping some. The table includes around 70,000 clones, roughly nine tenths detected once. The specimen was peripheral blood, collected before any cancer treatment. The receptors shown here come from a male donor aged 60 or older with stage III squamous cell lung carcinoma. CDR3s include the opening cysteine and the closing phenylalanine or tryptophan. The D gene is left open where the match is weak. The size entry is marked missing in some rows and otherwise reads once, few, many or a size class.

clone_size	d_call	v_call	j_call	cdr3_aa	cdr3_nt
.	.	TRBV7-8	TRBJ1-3	CASSLGQAGNTIYF	TGTGCCAGCAGCTTAGGACAGGCCGGAAACACCATATATTTT
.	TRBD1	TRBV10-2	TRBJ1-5	CASSKEDRDHQPQHF	TGCGCCAGCAGTAAAGAAGACAGGGACCATCAGCCCCAGCATTTT
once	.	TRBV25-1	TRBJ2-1	CASSADSSYNEQFF	TGTGCCAGCAGTGCCGACAGCTCCTACAATGAGCAGTTCTTC
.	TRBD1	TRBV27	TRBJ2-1	CASSLRRQHIRDRAEQFF	TGTGCCAGCAGTTTACGGAGGCAGCATATCAGAGACAGGGCCGAGCAGTTCTTC
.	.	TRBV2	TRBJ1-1	CASSEFGRPNTEAFF	TGTGCCAGCAGTGAGTTTGGCAGGCCGAACACTGAAGCTTTCTTT
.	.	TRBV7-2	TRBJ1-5	CASSLGRGFNQPQHF	TGTGCCAGCAGCCTTGGGAGGGGGTTTAATCAGCCCCAGCATTTT
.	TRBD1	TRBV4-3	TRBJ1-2	CASSQEDRGSGYTF	TGCGCCAGCAGCCAAGAAGACAGGGGGTCCGGCTACACCTTC
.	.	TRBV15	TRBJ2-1	CATSRDSGGLEQFF	TGTGCCACCAGCAGAGATTCAGGCGGTCTTGAGCAGTTCTTC
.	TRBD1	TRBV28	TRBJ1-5	CASSKWGTGVRPQHF	TGTGCCAGCAGTAAGTGGGGGACAGGTGTGCGGCCCCAGCATTTT
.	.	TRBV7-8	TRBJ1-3	CASSNGRRPGNTIYF	TGTGCCAGCAGCAACGGGCGACGACCAGGAAACACCATATATTTT
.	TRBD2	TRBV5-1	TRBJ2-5	CASSPGTSGGRKTQYF	TGCGCCAGCAGCCCCGGGACTAGCGGGGGGAGGAAGACCCAGTACTTC
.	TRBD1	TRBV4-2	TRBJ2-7	CASSQARQGAVYEQYF	TGTGCCAGCAGCCAAGCGAGACAGGGGGCCGTCTACGAGCAGTACTTC
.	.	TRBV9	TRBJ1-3	CASSVAEVLGNTIYF	TGTGCCAGCAGCGTAGCCGAGGTGCTGGGAAACACCATATATTTT
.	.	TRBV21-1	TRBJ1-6	CASSQRGAYPNNSPLHF	TGTGCCAGCAGCCAAAGGGGGGCTTATCCGAATAATTCACCCCTCCACTTT
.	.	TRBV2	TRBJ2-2	CASSGTANTGELFF	TGTGCCAGCAGTGGGACAGCGAACACCGGGGAGCTGTTTTTT
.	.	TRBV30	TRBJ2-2	CAWRTELNTGELFF	TGTGCCTGGAGGACAGAACTGAACACCGGGGAGCTGTTTTTT
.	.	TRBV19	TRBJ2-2	CASSTLPTNTGELFF	TGTGCCAGTAGTACCCTCCCTACGAACACCGGGGAGCTGTTTTTT
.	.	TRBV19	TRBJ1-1	CASMGTMNTEAFF	TGTGCCAGTATGGGGACAATGAACACTGAAGCTTTCTTT
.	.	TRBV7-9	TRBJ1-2	CASSSGQGRINYGYTF	TGTGCCAGCAGCTCGGGGCAGGGCCGAATAAACTATGGCTACACCTTC
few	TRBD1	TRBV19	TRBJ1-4	CASGTGQNNEKLFF	TGTGCCAGTGGGACGGGACAGAATAATGAAAAACTGTTTTTT
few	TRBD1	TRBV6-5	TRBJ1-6	CASSYTAGQLNSPLHF	TGTGCCAGCAGTTACACTGCGGGACAGCTCAATTCACCCCTCCACTTT
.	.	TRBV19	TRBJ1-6	CASTQGRSSYNSPLHF	TGTGCCAGTACCCAGGGCAGGAGCTCCTATAATTCACCCCTCCACTTT
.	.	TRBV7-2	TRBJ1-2	CASSLVAGDGYTF	TGTGCCAGCAGCTTAGTAGCAGGGGATGGCTACACCTTC
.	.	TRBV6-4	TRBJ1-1	CASSDGPATGDTEAFF	TGTGCCAGCAGTGACGGTCCAGCTACCGGGGACACTGAAGCTTTCTTT
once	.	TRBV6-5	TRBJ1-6	CASSYSNVRGGSPLHF	TGTGCCAGCAGTTACTCGAACGTCAGGGGAGGTTCACCCCTCCACTTT
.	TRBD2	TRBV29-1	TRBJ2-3	CSASGRGGNTDTQYF	TGCAGCGCATCCGGGCGGGGGGGGAACACAGATACGCAGTATTTT
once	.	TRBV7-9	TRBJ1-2	CASSYSNYGYTF	TGTGCCAGCAGTTACTCTAACTATGGCTACACCTTC
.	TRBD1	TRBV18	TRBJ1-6	CASSRTDRDSPLHF	TGTGCCAGCTCAAGAACGGACAGGGATTCACCCCTCCACTTT
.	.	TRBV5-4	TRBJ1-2	CASSLGSNRAIYGYTF	TGTGCCAGCAGCTTGGGCAGCAACAGGGCGATCTATGGCTACACCTTC
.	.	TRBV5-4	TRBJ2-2	CASSFGGVNTGELFF	TGTGCCAGCAGCTTTGGAGGGGTGAACACCGGGGAGCTGTTTTTT
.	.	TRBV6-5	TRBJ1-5	CASSLQGNQPQHF	TGTGCCAGCAGTTTACAGGGAAATCAGCCCCAGCATTTT
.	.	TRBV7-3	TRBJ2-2	CASSSQAAGELFF	TGTGCCAGCAGCTCACAGGCCGCCGGGGAGCTGTTTTTT
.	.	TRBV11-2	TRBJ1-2	CASSLVPGSDYGYTF	TGTGCCAGCAGCTTAGTGCCGGGGAGTGACTATGGCTACACCTTC
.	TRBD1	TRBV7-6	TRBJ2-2	CASSPWDRHTGELFF	TGTGCCAGCAGCCCCTGGGACAGACACACCGGGGAGCTGTTTTTT
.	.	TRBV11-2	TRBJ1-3	CASSSQGPGNTIYF	TGTGCCAGCAGCTCCCAGGGACCGGGAAACACCATATATTTT
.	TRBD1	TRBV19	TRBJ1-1	CASKQGAVSVLNTEAFF	TGTGCCAGCAAACAGGGGGCAGTTTCCGTTTTGAACACTGAAGCTTTCTTT
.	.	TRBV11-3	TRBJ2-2	CASSRRSGLRELFF	TGTGCCAGCAGCCGCCGTTCAGGGCTCAGGGAGCTGTTTTTT
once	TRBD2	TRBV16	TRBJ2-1	CASSTTSGGSNEQFF	TGTGCCAGCAGCACCACTAGCGGGGGAAGCAATGAGCAGTTCTTC
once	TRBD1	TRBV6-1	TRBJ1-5	CASSWDSNSNQPQHF	TGTGCCAGCAGTTGGGACAGTAATAGCAATCAGCCCCAGCATTTT
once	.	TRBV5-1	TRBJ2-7	CASSAAKGAPYEQYF	TGCGCCAGCAGCGCCGCAAAAGGGGCCCCCTACGAGCAGTACTTC
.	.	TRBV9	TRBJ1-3	CASSVDPSSGNTIYF	TGTGCCAGCAGCGTAGATCCGAGCTCTGGAAACACCATATATTTT
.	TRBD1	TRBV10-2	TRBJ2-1	CASSEIGGINEQFF	TGCGCCAGCAGTGAGATAGGGGGCATCAATGAGCAGTTCTTC
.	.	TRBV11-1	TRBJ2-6	CASSSPGTGANVLTF	TGTGCCAGCAGCTCCCCGGGGACTGGGGCCAACGTCCTGACTTTC
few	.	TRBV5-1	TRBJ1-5	CASSLDPNQPQHF	TGCGCCAGCAGCCTTGATCCCAATCAGCCCCAGCATTTT
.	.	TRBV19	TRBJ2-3	CASNRQYSTDTQYF	TGTGCCAGTAACCGACAGTATAGCACAGATACGCAGTATTTT
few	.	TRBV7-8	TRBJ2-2	CASSFGGASTGELFF	TGTGCCAGCAGCTTTGGAGGGGCTAGCACCGGGGAGCTGTTTTTT